The 27 T cell receptor beta chains given below trace back to one sample, sequenced in a study of OX40 agonist ivuxolimab in advanced cancers. Clones were read by immunoSEQ multiplex PCR, and TCRdb kept only the in-frame ones, dropping some. The sample has tens of thousands of clones, less than 95% seen once. Sequencing used CD4+ or CD8+ T cells sorted from blood, obtained in a trial of the OX40 agonist ivuxolimab. These receptors were taken from an adult with an advanced solid tumor such as melanoma, head and neck, liver or kidney cancer.

In this sample, this clone turned up once. The chain recombines TRBV9 with TRBJ2-1; 9 bases fit TRBD2. Per the germline V gene, CDR1 is SGDLS and CDR2 is YYNGEE. The CDR3 covers 15 residues. V lost 0 bases and J lost 7; bases outside the gene matches: 5. CDR3 sequence (DNA): TGTGCCAGCAGCGTAGTGTCTAGCGGGATGAATGAGCAGTTCTTC. Amino acids: CASSVVSSGMNEQFF.

The rearrangement links TRBV14 to TRBJ2-5; D is unclear. Germline assignment: CDR1 SGHDN and CDR2 FVKESK. The CDR3 spans 13 residues. Trimming took off 0 bases at V and 5 bases at J, with 7 bases between the two ends. CDR3: CASSQDLSETQYF. The CDR3 DNA follows: TGTGCCAGCAGCCAAGATCTAAGTGAGACCCAGTACTTC.

This chain connects TRBV7-9 to TRBJ2-3; TRBD2 agrees at 8 bases. The junction had 7 bases not matched to a gene; V was cut back by 6 bases and J by 2 bases. The CDR3 length is 15 residues. The germline V gene encodes CDR1 SEHNR and CDR2 FQNEAQ (reference sequence). In DNA form, the CDR3 reads TGTGCCAGCAGTTCCACTAGCGGACCCACAGATACGCAGTATTTT. Amino acids: CASSSTSGPTDTQYF.

J is TRBJ2-7 and V is TRBV2, with D hard to call. The V end was cut by 8 bases, the J end by 2 bases, with 13 bases between. CDR1 is SNHLY, CDR2 FYNNEI, per germline. This CDR3 has 13 residues. CDR3 DNA sequence: TGTGCCAGCTCCCTTGGTCTCACCTACGAGCAGTACTTC. Protein product: CASSLGLTYEQYF.

This rearrangement joins TRBV11-2 to TRBJ1-2; TRBD1 is a possible D gene (5 bases). Germline CDR1 and CDR2: SGHAT and FQNNGV. This CDR3 is built from 11 residues. V was cut by 6 bases and J by 8 bases, with 10 bases left in between. The CDR3 sequence is CASRRGEGYTF. Here the CDR3 DNA reads TGTGCCAGCAGGCGAGGGGAGGGCTACACCTTC.

On this clone itself: At one boundary the junction diverges from the germline segment, which might be a read error. The CDR3 DNA sequence: TGCGCCAGCAGCTTGTCGGGGGACACAAGGCCCTATTTT. Protein: CASSLSGDTRPYF. V gene TRBV5-1 combines with J gene TRBJ1-5; tentative D call: TRBD1 (6 bases). From germline, CDR1 is SGHRS and CDR2 YFSETQ. This CDR3 contains 13 residues. The full variable domain, with the rest looked up from reference TRBV5-1 and TRBJ1-5, is KAGVTQTPRYLIKTRGQQVTLSCSPISGHRSVSWYQQTPGQGLQFLFEYFSETQRNKGNFPGRFSGRQFSNSRSEMNVSTLELGDSALYLCASSLSGDTRPYFGDGTRLSIL.

This clone was picked up one time. The rearrangement joins TRBV5-6 to TRBJ2-7, with 7 nucleotides matching TRBD1. The trim removed 2 bases at V and 2 bases at J, leaving 4 bases unmatched. This CDR3 has 14 amino acids. Germline V gene data show CDR1 as SGHDT and CDR2 as YYEEEE. DNA for the CDR3: TGTGCCAGCAGCTTTGGGACAGACCCCTACGAGCAGTACTTC. It yields the protein CASSFGTDPYEQYF.

The chain has TRBV7-2 and TRBJ2-3; weak D call: TRBD1 (5 bases). The V end lost 6 bases, the J end lost 3 bases, and 16 bases lay between the germline ends. This CDR3 spans 15 amino acids. Looked up from germline, CDR1 is SGHTA and CDR2 is FQGNSA. CDR3 bases: TGTGCCAGCAGAAGTCAGGGCCCCAGGACAGATACGCAGTATTTT. Translated: CASRSQGPRTDTQYF.

The V call is TRBV14, the J call TRBJ2-3; no clear D gene. V lost 1 base to trimming and J lost 3 bases, with 11 bases between them. Germline values: CDR1 SGHDN, CDR2 FVKESK. This CDR3 spans 15 amino acids. The CDR3 region is CASSQVGMGTDTQYF. The CDR3 nucleotides read TGTGCCAGCAGCCAAGTGGGGATGGGGACAGATACGCAGTATTTT.

The V and J genes are TRBV6-4 and TRBJ2-3; maybe TRBD1 (6 bases). The CDR3 is 14 amino acids. The V end was cut by 4 bases, the J end by 3 bases, with 11 bases between. The V gene's germline CDR1 is MRHNA and CDR2 SNTAGT. CDR3 region: CASSGGQPTDTQYF. DNA for the CDR3: TGTGCCAGCAGTGGGGGACAACCGACAGATACGCAGTATTTT.

The J gene is TRBJ1-5, the V gene TRBV28; D may be TRBD1 (5 bases). V gave up 8 bases and J gave up 6 bases, with 20 bases separating them. The germline V gene encodes CDR1 MDHEN and CDR2 SYDVKM. The CDR3 contains 15 residues. The CDR3 bases are TGTGCCAGCCCACCCCCAGGGTCCGTAGGTCAGCCCCAGCATTTT. Encoded protein: CASPPPGSVGQPQHF.

V and J are TRBV15 and TRBJ2-7; 9 bases align to TRBD1. The germline V gene has CDR1 LNHNV and CDR2 YYDKDF (reference sequence). The CDR3 runs 18 residues. V was clipped by 0 bases and J by 5 bases; unmatched bases: 14. CDR3 residues: CATSRDRPGTGYMDEQYF. The CDR3 DNA sequence: TGTGCCACCAGCAGAGATCGGCCCGGGACAGGGTATATGGACGAGCAGTACTTC.

This sequence joins TRBV27 and TRBJ1-1; D gene unclear. The CDR3 totals 13 residues. V was trimmed by 5 bases and J by 3 bases, leaving 10 bases between them. CDR1 and CDR2 from the germline V gene are MNHEY and SMNVEV (reference sequence). The CDR3 protein is CASSPDWYTEAFF. CDR3 sequence (DNA): TGTGCCAGCAGTCCTGACTGGTACACTGAAGCTTTCTTT.

The chain employs TRBV28 and TRBJ2-2; TRBD1 agrees at 9 bases. The CDR3 spans 13 residues. Germline CDR1 reads MDHEN; CDR2 reads SYDVKM. Trimming took 7 bases from V and 7 from J; bases not matched to a gene: 4. The CDR3 nucleotides are TGTGCCAGCAAACAGGGGGCGATCGGGGAGCTGTTTTTT. Residues: CASKQGAIGELFF.

This clone was seen a single time. The chain carries TRBV9 and TRBJ2-4; TRBD1 agrees at 7 bases. Germline-derived CDR1 and CDR2 are SGDLS and YYNGEE. Trimming removed 3 bases from V and 0 bases from J; junction bases left unmatched: 12. The CDR3 consists of 18 residues. CDR3 DNA sequence: TGTGCCAGCAGCGCCTTACCAGGGACAGTACTAGCCAAAAACATTCAGTACTTC. This sequence encodes CASSALPGTVLAKNIQYF.

The chain couples TRBV7-2 to TRBJ2-3, with 8 bases identical to TRBD1. The CDR3 sequence is 16 residues long. V was pared by 1 base and J by 8 bases, with 11 bases of the junction left unmatched. The germline gives CDR1 SGHTA, CDR2 FQGNSA. The CDR3 DNA follows: TGTGCCAGCAGCTTAGTTCTGGACAGGGTGGTCGGTACGCAGTATTTT. Translating it yields CASSLVLDRVVGTQYF.

In this sample, this clone turned up once. This chain connects TRBV30 to TRBJ1-2; D remains unclear. CDR1 is GTSNPN, CDR2 SVGIG, per germline (reference sequence). The germline V and J ends were trimmed by 0 bases and 5 bases, with 13 bases remaining between them. This CDR3 comprises 14 residues. The CDR3 coding sequence is TGTGCCTGGAGTGTACTCCGAAGGGATTATGGCTACACCTTC. It is translated as CAWSVLRRDYGYTF.

The gene calls are TRBV7-2 and TRBJ2-2; the match to TRBD2 covers 11 bases. V shed 5 bases, J shed 4 bases, and the junction held 3 bases outside the gene matches. The germline CDR1 and CDR2 sequences are SGHTA and FQGNSA. This CDR3 spans 15 amino acids. In DNA form, the CDR3 reads TGTGCCAGCAGCCCTACTAGCGGGAGCACCGGGGAGCTGTTTTTT. This encodes CASSPTSGSTGELFF.

The V gene is TRBV5-1, the J gene TRBJ2-3; tentative D call: TRBD1 (6 bases). Germline CDR1 reads SGHRS; CDR2 reads YFSETQ. V lost 4 bases to trimming and J lost 6 bases, with 15 bases between them. This CDR3 region has 14 residues. As DNA, the CDR3 is TGCGCCAGCAGCCCCCCCTCTCAGGGGGATACGCAGTATTTT. Protein product: CASSPPSQGDTQYF.

This chain joins TRBV5-1 and TRBJ2-7, with a possible D match to TRBD1 (5 bases). This CDR3 region has 15 residues. Trimming stripped 4 bases from V and 2 bases from J, with 16 bases between. Germline V gives CDR1 SGHRS, CDR2 YFSETQ. CDR3 sequence (DNA): TGCGCCAGCAGCCCCGGTCAAGGGGCGACCTACGAGCAGTACTTC. This encodes CASSPGQGATYEQYF. Variable domain in full (rest from reference TRBV5-1 and TRBJ2-7): KAGVTQTPRYLIKTRGQQVTLSCSPISGHRSVSWYQQTPGQGLQFLFEYFSETQRNKGNFPGRFSGRQFSNSRSEMNVSTLELGDSALYLCASSPGQGATYEQYFGPGTRLTVT.

V usage is TRBV28 and J usage is TRBJ1-3, with D uncertain. V lost 5 bases, J lost 4 bases, and 18 bases lay in between. This CDR3 has 16 residues. Germline V gives CDR1 MDHEN, CDR2 SYDVKM. The CDR3, as DNA: TGTGCCAGCAGTCCCCTATTAGGGATCGGAGGAAACACCATATATTTT. Translated: CASSPLLGIGGNTIYF.

This chain links TRBV6-6 with TRBJ1-2, with D perhaps TRBD1 (5 bases). Trimming cost V 7 bases and J 7 bases, with 19 bases left between them. The CDR3 is 14 residues long. CDR1 MNHNY and CDR2 SVGAGI come from the germline V gene (reference sequence). The CDR3 spells CASTPEGRSLGYTF. The CDR3 DNA is TGTGCCAGCACCCCCGAGGGGAGATCACTTGGCTACACCTTC.

This sequence joins TRBV6-5 and TRBJ2-2; 10 nucleotides align to TRBD2. The CDR3 is 15 residues long. Germline V gene lookup returns CDR1 MNHEY and CDR2 SVGAGI. V shed 7 bases and J 6 bases; nucleotides not matched to a gene: 8. The chain's CDR3 is CASTPAGGPPGELFF. The CDR3 DNA sequence: TGTGCCAGCACCCCAGCGGGAGGGCCCCCCGGGGAGCTGTTTTTT.

The chain carries TRBV28 and TRBJ1-5; D is unresolved. V shed 4 bases and J shed 0 bases, with 10 bases lying between them. Germline lookup yields CDR1 MDHEN and CDR2 SYDVKM. This CDR3 is built from 15 residues. The CDR3 DNA reads as TGTGCCAGCAGTTCACCCGACGGTAGCAATCAGCCCCAGCATTTT. Protein sequence: CASSSPDGSNQPQHF.

The sample holds one count of this clone. The rearrangement links TRBV28 to TRBJ2-7; no clear D. The V and J ends lost 5 bases and 4 bases respectively, with 9 bases between them. Germline assignment: CDR1 MDHEN and CDR2 SYDVKM. This CDR3 spans 12 amino acids. The CDR3, as DNA: TGTGCCAGCAGTCCAACCCCTTACGAGCAGTACTTC. The encoded protein is CASSPTPYEQYF.

This clone was found a few times. The chain is built from TRBV5-1 and TRBJ2-2; D call uncertain. CDR3 length: 13 residues. V dropped 1 base and J dropped 7 bases, with 8 bases sitting between them. Germline values: CDR1 SGHRS, CDR2 YFSETQ. CDR3 sequence reads: CASSLQLNGELFF. CDR3 DNA sequence: TGCGCCAGCAGCTTGCAGTTGAACGGGGAGCTGTTTTTT.

This chain links TRBV6-1 with TRBJ2-2; perhaps D is TRBD1 or TRBD2 (5 bases each). Germline CDR1 reads MNHNS; CDR2 reads SASEGT. Trimming pared 3 bases from V and 3 bases from J, leaving 14 bases between. CDR3 length equals 16 residues. Here the CDR3 reads CASSDSGRRDTGELFF. CDR3 DNA: TGTGCCAGCAGTGATTCGGGGCGTCGGGACACCGGGGAGCTGTTTTTT.